The 18 T cell receptor beta chains in this list originate from one sample, sequenced in a study of blood T cell repertoires in COVID-19. Assay used: immunoSEQ multiplex PCR; TCRdb lists only in-frame clones, some missing. The sample lists more than 200,000 clones, just over 85% occurring once. What was sequenced was peripheral blood. The receptors were sampled from a man between 50 and 59 years old with acute or convalescent COVID-19.

This sequence joins TRBV9 and TRBJ1-2, with D tentatively TRBD1 (5 bases). Trimming stripped 0 bases from V and 7 bases from J, with 13 bases between. This CDR3 contains 14 residues. Germline-derived CDR1 and CDR2 are SGDLS and YYNGEE. CDR3 coding DNA: TGTGCCAGCAGCGTAGAAGGGGCCGGGGGTGGCTACACCTTC. Its protein is CASSVEGAGGGYTF.

V usage is TRBV7-2 and J usage is TRBJ2-7, with D maybe TRBD1 (5 bases). Trimming took 1 base from V and 6 from J, leaving 13 bases between them. The CDR3 totals 14 residues. Germline lookup yields CDR1 SGHTA and CDR2 FQGNSA. The CDR3 coding sequence is TGTGCCAGCAGCTTAGTAGGGGCCTGGGGCGAGCAGTACTTC. Amino acids: CASSLVGAWGEQYF.

There are many counts of this clone. This CDR3 reads CASSSQRTGVETEAFF. CDR3 nucleotides: TGTGCCAGCAGTTCACAACGCACAGGAGTGGAAACTGAAGCTTTCTTT. The chain uses TRBV7-9 and TRBJ1-1; perhaps TRBD1 as D (5 bases). Germline lookup yields CDR1 SEHNR and CDR2 FQNEAQ (reference sequence). With 6 bases removed from V and 5 bases from J, the gap between germline ends came to 22 bases. This CDR3 has 16 amino acids.

The chain has TRBV10-1 and TRBJ1-1, with TRBD1 as a possible D gene (6 bases). CDR1 and CDR2 (germline): WNHNN, SYGVQD (reference sequence). Trimming cost V 4 bases and J 5 bases, with 11 bases left between them. The CDR3 extends over 13 amino acids. Here the CDR3 DNA reads TGCGCCAGCAGTGCACAGGGTATGACTGAAGCTTTCTTT. Translated, it gives CASSAQGMTEAFF.

This clone occurred once. This sequence joins TRBV12-5 and TRBJ1-6, with D uncertain. The V and J ends lost 4 bases and 10 bases respectively, with 17 bases between them. Germline CDR1 and CDR2: LGHNT and FRNRAP. This CDR3 spans 15 amino acids. In DNA, the CDR3 is TGTGCTAGTGGTTCAGCCTCGGGGAGGATGTCACCCCTCCACTTT. Its translation is CASGSASGRMSPLHF.

The V call is TRBV7-6, the J call TRBJ1-6; 9 bases are a match to TRBD1. This CDR3 is 15 amino acids long. With 1 base clipped from V and 10 bases from J, the junction kept 5 bases outside the gene matches. Germline V lookup: CDR1 SGHVS, CDR2 FNYEAQ. The CDR3 DNA reads TGTGCCAGCAGCTTAGGGGGGACAGGGAGCTCACCCCTCCACTTT. Protein product: CASSLGGTGSSPLHF. Full variable domain (outside the CDR3, taken from reference TRBV7-6 and TRBJ1-6): GAGVSQSPRYKVTKRGQDVALRCDPISGHVSLYWYRQALGQGPEFLTYFNYEAQQDKSGLPNDRFSAERPEGSISTLTIQRTEQRDSAMYRCASSLGGTGSSPLHFGNGTRLTVT.

The chain couples TRBV5-1 to TRBJ1-2; D is perhaps TRBD1 (6 bases). Trimming removed 0 bases from V and 6 bases from J, with 9 bases in between. CDR1 and CDR2 from the germline V gene are SGHRS and YFSETQ. CDR3 length: 13 amino acids. The CDR3: CASSLAAGDGYTF. CDR3 DNA: TGCGCCAGCAGCTTGGCCGCAGGGGATGGCTACACCTTC.

The rearrangement joins TRBV6-5 to TRBJ1-1; D is unresolved. The CDR3 contains 13 residues. Between the trimmed V and J ends, which lost 6 bases and 5 bases, there was a span of 13 bases. CDR1 is MNHEY and CDR2 is SVGAGI in the germline V gene. CDR3 DNA: TGTGCCAGCAGGGTCAATCGGGAGACTGAAGCTTTCTTT. Its protein product is CASRVNRETEAFF.

This clone was observed once. This chain connects TRBV5-1 to TRBJ1-1; D is unresolved. The germline V gene has CDR1 SGHRS and CDR2 YFSETQ. The V end was cut by 0 bases, the J end by 0 bases, with 18 bases between. CDR3 length: 18 amino acids. Written as DNA, the CDR3 is TGCGCCAGCAGCTTGGGCAGGTTGGATACCCACATGAACACTGAAGCTTTCTTT. This sequence encodes CASSLGRLDTHMNTEAFF. Looking up the rest from reference TRBV5-1 and TRBJ1-1 gives the full variable domain: KAGVTQTPRYLIKTRGQQVTLSCSPISGHRSVSWYQQTPGQGLQFLFEYFSETQRNKGNFPGRFSGRQFSNSRSEMNVSTLELGDSALYLCASSLGRLDTHMNTEAFFGQGTRLTVV.

This chain uses TRBV2 with TRBJ1-6; perhaps TRBD1 as D (5 bases). The germline CDR1 and CDR2 sequences are SNHLY and FYNNEI. V lost 3 bases, J lost 7 bases, and 16 bases lay in between. The CDR3 is made up of 16 amino acids. This chain's CDR3 is CASSDRRRGYNSPLHF. The CDR3 DNA sequence: TGTGCCAGCAGTGACCGCCGTAGGGGATACAATTCACCCCTCCACTTT.

The chain has TRBV2 and TRBJ1-4; TRBD1 matches at 8 bases. Germline CDR1 reads SNHLY; CDR2 reads FYNNEI. With 4 bases clipped from V and 8 bases from J, the junction kept 9 bases outside the gene matches. This CDR3 is 15 amino acids long. CDR3 coding DNA: TGTGCCAGCAGTGTCCAGGGGGCGAAGAGCGAAAAACTGTTTTTT. Its protein product is CASSVQGAKSEKLFF.

The V gene is TRBV3-1 (or the pseudogene TRBV3-2), the J gene TRBJ1-2; 8 nucleotides align to TRBD1. In germline, CDR1 is LGHDT, CDR2 YNNKEL (reference sequence). After removal of 2 bases from V and 8 bases from J, the junction contained 7 bases not matched to a gene. CDR3 length equals 14 residues. The CDR3 reads CASSQRTGYQGYTF. CDR3 coding DNA: TGTGCCAGCAGCCAAAGGACAGGGTATCAGGGCTACACCTTC.

The chain joins TRBV18 to TRBJ1-2, with 10 bases lining up with TRBD1. The CDR3 has 18 amino acids. CDR1 and CDR2 from the germline V gene are KGHSH and LQKENI. With V trimmed by 3 bases and J by 0 bases, 10 bases remained unmatched. The CDR3 DNA is TGTGCCAGCTCACCCTTGGACAGGGGGAAAGGAGCTAACTATGGCTACACCTTC. This translates into CASSPLDRGKGANYGYTF.

CDR3 protein: CASSLAGIEAQTQYF. CDR3 bases: TGTGCCAGCAGCTTAGCCGGCATAGAGGCCCAGACCCAGTACTTC. The V call is TRBV7-8, the J call TRBJ2-5; no clear D gene. Germline CDR1 reads SGHVS; CDR2 reads FQNEAQ. V was shortened by 0 bases and J by 6 bases, with 14 bases between the two germline ends. This CDR3 is built from 15 residues.

In DNA, the CDR3 is TGTGCCAGCAGCCAGGGACAGGGAATATGGCCCCAGCATTTT. Translation gives CASSQGQGIWPQHF. The rearrangement links TRBV6-5 to TRBJ1-5; 9 nucleotides line up with TRBD1. The CDR3 sequence is 14 residues long. V lost 6 bases, J lost 9 bases, and 9 bases stayed unmatched. Germline V gene sequence: CDR1 MNHEY, CDR2 SVGAGI.

The gene calls are TRBV7-2 and TRBJ2-7, with a tentative D call TRBD1 (5 bases). V gave up 5 bases and J gave up 5 bases, with 16 bases separating them. Germline V gene data show CDR1 as SGHTA and CDR2 as FQGNSA. The CDR3 contains 14 residues. CDR3 in DNA: TGTGCCAGCAGCCCCATGCCTACAGGCGACGAGCAGTACTTC. This codes for CASSPMPTGDEQYF.

The V call is TRBV5-5, the J call TRBJ1-2, with 12 positions matching TRBD1. Unmatched junction bases numbered 5, after V lost 0 bases and J lost 2 bases. The CDR3 loop spans 17 amino acids. The V gene's germline CDR1 is SGHKS and CDR2 YYEKEE (reference sequence). In DNA, the CDR3 is TGTGCCAGCAGCTTGGGGGCGGGGACAGGGGGCAACTATGGCTACACCTTC. Translating it yields CASSLGAGTGGNYGYTF.

V and J are TRBV19 and TRBJ1-5; no firm D call. The CDR3 is made up of 17 amino acids. Germline values: CDR1 LNHDA, CDR2 SQIVND (reference sequence). V was trimmed by 4 bases and J by 4 bases, leaving 20 bases between them. The CDR3: CASSTSRAPKFNQPQHF. The CDR3 DNA reads TGTGCCAGTAGTACCTCGCGTGCCCCCAAATTTAATCAGCCCCAGCATTTT.